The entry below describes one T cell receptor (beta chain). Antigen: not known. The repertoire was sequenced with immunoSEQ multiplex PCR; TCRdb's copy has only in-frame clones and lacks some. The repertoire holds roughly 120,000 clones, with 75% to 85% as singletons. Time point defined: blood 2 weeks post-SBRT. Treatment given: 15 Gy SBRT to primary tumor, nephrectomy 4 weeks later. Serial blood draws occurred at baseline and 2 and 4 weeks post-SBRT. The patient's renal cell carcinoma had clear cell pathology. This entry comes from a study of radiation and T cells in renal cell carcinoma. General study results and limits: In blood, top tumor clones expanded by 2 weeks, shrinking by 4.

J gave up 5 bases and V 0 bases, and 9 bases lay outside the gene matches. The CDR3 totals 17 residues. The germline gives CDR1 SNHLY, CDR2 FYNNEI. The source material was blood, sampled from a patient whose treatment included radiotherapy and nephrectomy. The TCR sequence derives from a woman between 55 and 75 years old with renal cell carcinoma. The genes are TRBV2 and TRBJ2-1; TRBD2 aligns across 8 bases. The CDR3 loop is CASSEALPGRGNNEQFF. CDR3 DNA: TGTGCCAGCAGTGAAGCCCTCCCCGGGAGGGGGAACAATGAGCAGTTCTTC.